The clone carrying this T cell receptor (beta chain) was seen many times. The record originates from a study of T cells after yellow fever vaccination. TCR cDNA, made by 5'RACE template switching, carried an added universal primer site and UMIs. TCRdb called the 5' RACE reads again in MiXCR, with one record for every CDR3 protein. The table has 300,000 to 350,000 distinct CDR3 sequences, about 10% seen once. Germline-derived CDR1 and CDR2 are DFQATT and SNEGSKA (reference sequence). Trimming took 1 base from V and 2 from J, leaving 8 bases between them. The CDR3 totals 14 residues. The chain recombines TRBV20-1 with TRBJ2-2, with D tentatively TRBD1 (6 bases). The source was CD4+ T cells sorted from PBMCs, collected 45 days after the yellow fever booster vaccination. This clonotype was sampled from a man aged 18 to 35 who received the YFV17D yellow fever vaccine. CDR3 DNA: TGCAGTGCTAGAGGAGGGGGAAACACCGGGGAGCTGTTTTTT. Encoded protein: CSARGGGNTGELFF.